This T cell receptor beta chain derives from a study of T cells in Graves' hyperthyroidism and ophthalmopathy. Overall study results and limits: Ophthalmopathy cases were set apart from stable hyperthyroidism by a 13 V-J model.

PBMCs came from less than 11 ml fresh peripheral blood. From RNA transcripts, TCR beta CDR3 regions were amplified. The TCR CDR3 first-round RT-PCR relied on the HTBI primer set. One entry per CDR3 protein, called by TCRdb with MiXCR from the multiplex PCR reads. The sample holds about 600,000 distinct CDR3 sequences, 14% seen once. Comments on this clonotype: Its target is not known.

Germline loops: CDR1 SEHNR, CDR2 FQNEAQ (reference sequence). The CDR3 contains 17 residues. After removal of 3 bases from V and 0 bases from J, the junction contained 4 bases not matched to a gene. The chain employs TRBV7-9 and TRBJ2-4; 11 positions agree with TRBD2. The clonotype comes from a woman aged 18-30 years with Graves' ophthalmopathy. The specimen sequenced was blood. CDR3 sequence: CASSLGLAGGAKNIQYF. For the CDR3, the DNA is TGTGCCAGCAGCTTGGGGCTAGCGGGAGGAGCCAAAAACATTCAGTACTTC.